This T cell receptor (beta chain) came from a study of blood T cell repertoires in COVID-19. As handled by the study authors: Reference gene primer amplification gave estimated nucleated cell counts. Here immunoSEQ multiplex PCR was the method, and the copy in TCRdb shows in-frame clones only, minus some. That table gives V, J and clone size, and the DNA gave D and trimming. This sample has fewer than 300,000 clones, with roughly nine tenths found just once. This clone was counted many times. There are 16 residues in the CDR3. Germline CDR1 and CDR2: SGHRS and YFSETQ. The trim removed 2 bases at V and 5 bases at J, leaving 8 bases unmatched.

The J gene is TRBJ2-5, the V gene TRBV5-1; 11 nucleotides line up with TRBD2. The sequenced sample consisted of peripheral blood. The sequence came from a woman in her 30s with COVID-19, enrolled during active disease. The CDR3, as DNA: TGCGCCAGCAGCTTTAGTCGTTCTAGCGGGGGGGAGACCCAGTACTTC. This translates into CASSFSRSSGGETQYF. The full variable domain, rest sourced from reference TRBV5-1 and TRBJ2-5, is KAGVTQTPRYLIKTRGQQVTLSCSPISGHRSVSWYQQTPGQGLQFLFEYFSETQRNKGNFPGRFSGRQFSNSRSEMNVSTLELGDSALYLCASSFSRSSGGETQYFGPGTRLLVL.